This is a list of T cell receptor beta chains from one sample in a study of regulatory T cells in long-lasting Graves disease. TCRdb re-called the multiplex PCR reads through MiXCR, storing one row per CDR3 protein. The table records almost 350,000 distinct CDR3 sequences, about 20% of them present only once. The sample consisted of peripheral blood mononuclear cells (PBMCs), taken when the disease was refractory, from a patient treated with antithyroid drugs. The receptors derive from a female donor with Graves disease. CDR3s include the opening cysteine and the closing phenylalanine or tryptophan. D genes are given only for firm matches.

D gene	V gene	J gene	CDR3 protein
.	TRBV7-2	TRBJ1-3	CASREGGSGNTIYF
TRBD1	TRBV7-9	TRBJ2-2	CASSSARQGNTGELFF
.	TRBV5-1	TRBJ2-5	CASRGSGGETQYF
TRBD1	TRBV24-1	TRBJ1-4	CATSARRLTGGEDTAKLFF
.	TRBV18	TRBJ2-7	CASSPPSRRAEQYF
.	TRBV6-1	TRBJ1-5	CASRYGVGNQPQHF
.	TRBV7-8	TRBJ2-5	CASSLNRQETQYF
.	TRBV3-1	TRBJ1-2	CASSQGREGYGYTF
TRBD2	TRBV7-2	TRBJ2-1	CASSLVGGGDEQFF
.	TRBV11-3	TRBJ1-1	CASSLLRTENTEAFF
TRBD1	TRBV4-3	TRBJ1-1	CASSHRTGVFTEAFF
.	TRBV15	TRBJ2-7	CATSRDLFYEQYF
.	TRBV6-2/TRBV6-3	TRBJ2-1	CASSGTGYNEQFF
.	TRBV27	TRBJ1-1	CASSRTQQVTHNTEAFF
.	TRBV3-1	TRBJ2-4	CASSQDLARGENIQYF
.	TRBV2	TRBJ1-5	CASNDEVNQPQHF
.	TRBV20-1	TRBJ1-1	CSAPLSRSNTEAFF
TRBD2	TRBV7-2	TRBJ2-6	CASSLIRGDSGANVLTF
TRBD2	TRBV5-1	TRBJ2-7	CASSELAGGLPYEQYF
TRBD2	TRBV2	TRBJ2-1	CASSSRTSGRTDEQFF
.	TRBV5-6	TRBJ1-4	CASSLGQGYEKLFF
.	TRBV12-3/TRBV12-4	TRBJ2-5	CASSFDIAQETQYF
.	TRBV12-3/TRBV12-4	TRBJ2-2	CASSRQAWSGELFF
.	TRBV7-8	TRBJ1-2	CASSLVGQGYYGYTF
.	TRBV12-3/TRBV12-4	TRBJ2-5	CASSFEGNGETQYF
TRBD1	TRBV10-3	TRBJ1-2	CAVSDYGDRGRGYTF
.	TRBV3-1	TRBJ2-5	CASSQDRATGETQYF
.	TRBV5-4	TRBJ1-1	CASSLERQVNTEAFF
.	TRBV10-2	TRBJ2-7	CASSVQQGTYEQYF
.	TRBV3-1	TRBJ2-3	CASSQDPGGLLDTQYF
TRBD2	TRBV5-1	TRBJ2-5	CASSGGTSGGYTRETQYF
.	TRBV14	TRBJ2-5	CASSQGLPQETQYF
.	TRBV24-1	TRBJ2-4	CATQSGTPEGGWYF
TRBD1	TRBV11-2	TRBJ1-1	CASNRQGPTEAFF
.	TRBV7-8	TRBJ1-2	CASSLGTANYGYTF
TRBD2	TRBV27	TRBJ2-5	CASSSAGGETQYF
TRBD1	TRBV28	TRBJ1-2	CASSLIRDRPYRGYTF
.	TRBV28	TRBJ2-3	CASQSITDTQYF
TRBD1	TRBV5-1	TRBJ2-2	CASSLEGQGNTGELFF
.	TRBV20-1	TRBJ1-4	CSARDGGWGEKLFF
.	TRBV7-8	TRBJ2-2	CASSFRRFAGTGELFF
.	TRBV6-1	TRBJ1-5	CASSERVLEVGQPQHF
.	TRBV5-1	TRBJ1-1	CASSLAMNRVTEAFF
.	TRBV20-1	TRBJ2-7	CSARPSGGIISYEQYF
TRBD2	TRBV7-9	TRBJ2-7	CASSLVPAGGYEQYF
TRBD1	TRBV7-8	TRBJ1-1	CASSLALQQGVLNTEAFF
TRBD1	TRBV27	TRBJ1-6	CASSFRFSSQGVITPLHF
.	TRBV6-2/TRBV6-3	TRBJ2-7	CASREDSTSSYEQYF
TRBD2	TRBV9	TRBJ2-5	CASSVGPTSGIQETQYF
.	TRBV6-5	TRBJ2-7	CASSYRTSYEQYF
.	TRBV2	TRBJ2-1	CASSGGYNEQFF
.	TRBV12-3/TRBV12-4	TRBJ1-5	CASSFAEGGNQPQHF
.	TRBV11-1	TRBJ1-1	CASSWGTVGAAFF